What follows are 26 T cell receptor beta chains derived from one specimen sequenced in a study of blood T cell repertoires in COVID-19. The repertoire was sequenced with immunoSEQ multiplex PCR; TCRdb's copy has only in-frame clones and lacks some. This sample has about 110,000 clones; over 65% occur once, and the top ten carry more than 0.8%. The sequenced sample consisted of peripheral blood. The source of these receptors is a human donor with acute or convalescent COVID-19. The donor label of this sample is uncertain.

This CDR3 is CATSELRTVDSYEQYF. CDR3 nucleotides: TGTGCCACCAGTGAACTAAGGACAGTGGACTCCTACGAGCAGTACTTC. V usage is TRBV24-1 and J usage is TRBJ2-7; D may be TRBD1 (6 bases). CDR3 length equals 16 residues. Germline loops: CDR1 KGHDR, CDR2 SFDVKD. Trimming cost V 4 bases and J 0 bases, with 15 bases left between them.

The table lists this clone with a few counts. The genes are TRBV27 and TRBJ2-1; TRBD1 matches 12 bases. The CDR3 has 16 residues. From germline, CDR1 is MNHEY and CDR2 SMNVEV (reference sequence). V gave up 2 bases and J gave up 8 bases; unmatched junction bases: 7. The CDR3 coding sequence is TGTGCCAGCAGTTTACCCGGGACAGGGGGCCCAGATGAGCAGTTCTTC. It translates to CASSLPGTGGPDEQFF.

This chain joins TRBV29-1 and TRBJ1-6; D is undetermined. V shed 4 bases and J shed 2 bases, with 6 bases lying between them. From germline, CDR1 is SQVTM and CDR2 ANQGSEA. The CDR3 is 13 residues long. CDR3 in amino acids: CSVAQTYNSPLHF. CDR3 DNA sequence: TGCAGCGTTGCACAGACCTATAATTCACCCCTCCACTTT. The complete variable domain, with remaining parts taken from reference TRBV29-1 and TRBJ1-6, reads SAVISQKPSRDICQRGTSLTIQCQVDSQVTMMFWYRQQPGQSLTLIATANQGSEATYESGFVIDKFPISRPNLTFSTLTVSNMSPEDSSIYLCSVAQTYNSPLHFGNGTRLTVT.

The genes are TRBV2 and TRBJ1-2; 9 nucleotides match TRBD1. V was pared by 7 bases and J by 4 bases, with 4 bases of the junction left unmatched. Germline V gene lookup returns CDR1 SNHLY and CDR2 FYNNEI. This CDR3 spans 13 amino acids. CDR3: CASKGQGIYGYTF. The DNA of the CDR3 is TGTGCCAGCAAGGGACAGGGTATCTATGGCTACACCTTC.

The V and J genes are TRBV24-1 and TRBJ2-3; 7 positions agree with TRBD1. The CDR3 runs 16 residues. V dropped 1 base and J dropped 2; count of bases not matched to a gene: 5. The germline V gene encodes CDR1 KGHDR and CDR2 SFDVKD. CDR3 protein: CATSDFGDRYTDTQYF. The CDR3 DNA is TGTGCCACCAGTGATTTTGGGGACAGATACACAGATACGCAGTATTTT.

CDR3 residues: CATSDWFGQEGINYGYTF. DNA of the CDR3: TGTGCCACCAGTGATTGGTTCGGACAGGAGGGTATTAACTATGGCTACACCTTC. The chain uses TRBV24-1 and TRBJ1-2, with TRBD1 matching 7 bases. CDR3 length: 18 amino acids. With V trimmed by 2 bases and J by 1 base, 12 bases remained unmatched. Germline V gene data show CDR1 as KGHDR and CDR2 as SFDVKD.

This chain links TRBV10-3 with TRBJ1-1; possibly TRBD1 for D (6 bases). The V gene's germline CDR1 is ENHRY and CDR2 SYGVKD. This CDR3 comprises 15 residues. V was trimmed by 6 bases and J by 1 base, leaving 15 bases between them. CDR3 residues: CAISQEGGTNTEAFF. The CDR3 DNA is TGTGCCATCAGCCAGGAAGGGGGTACGAACACTGAAGCTTTCTTT.

CDR3 sequence: CASSKDRRTEAFF. The CDR3 DNA follows: TGTGCCAGTAGTAAGGACAGGCGCACTGAAGCTTTCTTT. This chain connects TRBV19 to TRBJ1-1; 7 positions match TRBD1. After removal of 4 bases from V and 4 bases from J, the junction contained 3 bases not matched to a gene. The germline gives CDR1 LNHDA, CDR2 SQIVND (reference sequence). The CDR3 contains 13 residues.

The rearrangement joins TRBV24-1 to TRBJ2-5, with a tentative D call TRBD2 (7 bases). There are 10 residues in the CDR3. CDR1 and CDR2 from the germline V gene are KGHDR and SFDVKD. Deletions cut 12 bases from V and 5 bases from J, with 9 bases between. The CDR3 bases are TGTGCCCCGGGGGGCGAGACCCAGTACTTC. Protein sequence: CAPGGETQYF.

The chain couples TRBV7-2 to TRBJ1-1, with 7 bases identical to TRBD1. Germline-derived CDR1 and CDR2 are SGHTA and FQGNSA. Unmatched junction bases numbered 10, after V lost 3 bases and J lost 9 bases. The CDR3 is 14 amino acids. The CDR3 loop is CASSLLGGQSKAFF. The CDR3 nucleotides are TGTGCCAGCAGCTTGTTGGGGGGACAGAGTAAAGCTTTCTTT.

This clone came up once. The chain uses TRBV12-5 and TRBJ2-1, with TRBD2 identical over 11 bases. CDR1 LGHNT and CDR2 FRNRAP come from the germline V gene. Trimming cost V 0 bases and J 9 bases; bases outside gene matches: 10. CDR3 length: 17 amino acids. The DNA of the CDR3 is TGTGCTAGTGGTTTGGTACCAGTAGCGGGGGGGCGAAGTGAGCAGTTCTTC. Its protein product is CASGLVPVAGGRSEQFF.

This clone was observed many times. The V gene is TRBV7-9, the J gene TRBJ2-5; the D gene is possibly TRBD1 (5 bases). This CDR3 contains 14 residues. Germline V gene sequence: CDR1 SEHNR, CDR2 FQNEAQ (reference sequence). V was pared by 4 bases and J by 7 bases, with 16 bases between. The CDR3: CASSSGTRRGTQYF. CDR3 bases: TGTGCCAGCAGCTCCGGAACCCGTAGGGGGACCCAGTACTTC. Looking up the rest from reference TRBV7-9 and TRBJ2-5 gives the full variable domain: DTGVSQNPRHKITKRGQNVTFRCDPISEHNRLYWYRQTLGQGPEFLTYFQNEAQLEKSRLLSDRFSAERPKGSFSTLEIQRTEQGDSAMYLCASSSGTRRGTQYFGPGTRLLVL.

The chain has TRBV27 and TRBJ1-5; a weak D match, TRBD1 (6 bases). V lost 3 bases and J lost 3, with 9 bases in between. CDR3 length: 14 amino acids. CDR1 and CDR2 (germline): MNHEY, SMNVEV (reference sequence). Here the CDR3 DNA reads TGTGCCAGCAGTTTTAGGGGGATCAATCAGCCCCAGCATTTT. Translating it yields CASSFRGINQPQHF.

The rearrangement uses TRBV5-8 and TRBJ1-5, with D perhaps TRBD1 (6 bases). Per germline, CDR1 SGHTS and CDR2 YDEGEE. The CDR3 extends over 16 amino acids. V shed 1 base and J shed 4 bases, with 15 bases lying between them. This CDR3 is CASSLLVTGRNQPQHF. The CDR3 nucleotides are TGTGCCAGCAGCTTGTTAGTAACAGGGAGAAATCAGCCCCAGCATTTT.

The V call is TRBV4-1, the J call TRBJ2-7, with D tentatively TRBD1 (6 bases). Germline-derived CDR1 and CDR2 are MGHRA and YSYEKL. The CDR3 loop spans 16 amino acids. The germline V and J ends were trimmed by 0 bases and 2 bases, with 14 bases remaining between them. This CDR3 is CASSQDFQGSPYEQYF. Written as DNA, the CDR3 is TGCGCCAGCAGCCAAGATTTCCAGGGGAGTCCCTACGAGCAGTACTTC.

The genes are TRBV19 and TRBJ1-2, with 8 bases lining up with TRBD1. The CDR3 has 14 residues. V shed 10 bases, J shed 4 bases, and the junction held 11 bases outside the gene matches. From germline, CDR1 is LNHDA and CDR2 SQIVND (reference sequence). CDR3 sequence reads: CATQRQGHGYGYTF. CDR3 DNA: TGTGCCACACAACGACAGGGGCATGGCTATGGCTACACCTTC.

The chain links TRBV14 to TRBJ2-3; 10 bases match TRBD1. Germline V gene sequence: CDR1 SGHDN, CDR2 FVKESK. With 1 base clipped from V and 6 bases from J, the junction kept 7 bases outside the gene matches. The CDR3 totals 16 residues. The CDR3 sequence: CASSQARRTGGDTQYF. The CDR3 nucleotides read TGTGCCAGCAGCCAAGCCCGGCGGACAGGGGGGGATACGCAGTATTTT. The full variable domain, completed using reference TRBV14 and TRBJ2-3, is EAGVTQFPSHSVIEKGQTVTLRCDPISGHDNLYWYRRVMGKEIKFLLHFVKESKQDESGMPNNRFLAERTGGTYSTLKVQPAELEDSGVYFCASSQARRTGGDTQYFGPGTRLTVL.

J is TRBJ2-7 and V is TRBV3-1 (or the pseudogene TRBV3-2), with 8 nucleotides matching TRBD1. CDR1 and CDR2 (germline): LGHDT, YNNKEL (reference sequence). The CDR3 is made up of 14 amino acids. V lost 4 bases and J lost 4; bases outside the gene matches: 6. The CDR3 nucleotides read TGTGCCAGCAGCCTAACAGGGGGGATATACGAGCAGTACTTC. Its translation is CASSLTGGIYEQYF.

This chain connects TRBV29-1 to TRBJ1-1; D is possibly TRBD1 (5 bases). Between the trimmed V and J ends, which lost 6 bases and 0 bases, there was a span of 11 bases. The CDR3 runs 13 residues. Per germline, CDR1 SQVTM and CDR2 ANQGSEA. CDR3: CSVPGFMNTEAFF. As DNA, the CDR3 is TGCAGCGTCCCAGGGTTCATGAACACTGAAGCTTTCTTT.

CDR3 bases: TGTGCCAGCAGTGAGGCCGACAATTACGAGCAGTACGTC. Its translation is CASSEADNYEQYV. This chain uses TRBV2 with TRBJ2-7; D is unclear. In germline, CDR1 is SNHLY, CDR2 FYNNEI. Trimming removed 3 bases from V and 4 bases from J, with 10 bases in between. The CDR3 consists of 13 residues.

The gene calls are TRBV29-1 and TRBJ2-5; TRBD2 agrees at 9 bases. In germline, CDR1 is SQVTM, CDR2 ANQGSEA. CDR3 length: 15 residues. Trimming took 0 bases from V and 4 from J; bases not matched to a gene: 6. The CDR3: CSVEDLLAGLETQYF. The CDR3 DNA sequence: TGCAGCGTTGAAGACCTTCTAGCGGGGCTAGAGACCCAGTACTTC.

The chain couples TRBV24-1 to TRBJ1-2, with D unclear. Trimming took 3 bases from V and 0 from J, leaving 19 bases between them. CDR3 length: 18 amino acids. CDR1 KGHDR and CDR2 SFDVKD come from the germline V gene. The CDR3 loop reads CATSDGPPDKSPNYGYTF. The CDR3 coding sequence is TGTGCCACCAGTGATGGGCCCCCCGACAAGTCACCTAACTATGGCTACACCTTC.

The V gene is TRBV28, the J gene TRBJ1-5, with 7 bases identical to TRBD1. The CDR3 has 17 amino acids. CDR1 and CDR2 (germline): MDHEN, SYDVKM. J gave up 0 bases and V 4 bases, and 9 bases lay outside the gene matches. The CDR3 nucleotides read TGTGCCAGCAGTTACAGGGGCCGCCTGTATAGCAATCAGCCCCAGCATTTT. Residues: CASSYRGRLYSNQPQHF.

This clone has just one count. The rearrangement joins TRBV5-1 to TRBJ1-6; 8 positions match TRBD1. Trimming at V came to 7 bases and at J to 6 bases, leaving 9 bases not matched to a gene. The CDR3 is made up of 15 amino acids. Germline V gives CDR1 SGHRS, CDR2 YFSETQ. In DNA, the CDR3 is TGCGCCAGCGGATGGACAGGGTTAGGTAATTCACCCCTCCACTTT. It yields the protein CASGWTGLGNSPLHF.

The chain combines TRBV13 with TRBJ1-1, with a tentative D call TRBD1 (5 bases). The CDR3 has 15 residues. Between the trimmed V and J ends, which lost 1 base and 2 bases, there was a span of 11 bases. Germline CDR1 PRHDT, CDR2 FYEKMQ (reference sequence). CDR3 residues: CASSLVPTENTEAFF. The CDR3 bases are TGTGCCAGCAGCTTAGTCCCGACAGAAAACACTGAAGCTTTCTTT.

This clone was counted once. The chain has TRBV18 and TRBJ1-5; possible D gene TRBD1, 5 bases. Deletions cut 6 bases from V and 6 bases from J, with 15 bases between. The CDR3 length is 14 residues. Germline V gives CDR1 KGHSH, CDR2 LQKENI. CDR3 coding DNA: TGTGCCAGCTCCTCCGGGGGAGGCGGTCAGCCCCAGCATTTT. Translated: CASSSGGGGQPQHF.